This TCR beta chain was sequenced for a study of T cells in localized non-small cell lung cancer. Here immunoSEQ multiplex PCR was the method, and the copy in TCRdb shows in-frame clones only, minus some. The repertoire has approximately 52,000 clones, roughly 80% of them found once; the top ten carry less than 20%. CDR1 and CDR2 (germline): GTSNPN, SVGIG (reference sequence). CDR3 length equals 13 residues. The V and J ends lost 5 bases and 4 bases, in that order; junction bases with no gene match: 6. Study-wide results and caveats: Longer overall survival was linked to higher blood T cell density. Uninvolved adjacent lung, not tumor, had the highest T cell clonality. A median of roughly 55 of the top 100 tumor clones appeared in adjacent lung, which was paired and uninvolved.

This clone was counted once. The target antigen is unknown. The chain has TRBV30 and TRBJ1-2; the match to TRBD1 covers 8 bases. This specimen was peripheral blood, taken before any cancer treatment. The TCR was taken from a man between 40 and 75 years old with stage I squamous cell lung carcinoma. The CDR3 spells CAWSLTGGYGYTF. CDR3 nucleotides: TGTGCCTGGTCCCTCACAGGGGGCTATGGCTACACCTTC.